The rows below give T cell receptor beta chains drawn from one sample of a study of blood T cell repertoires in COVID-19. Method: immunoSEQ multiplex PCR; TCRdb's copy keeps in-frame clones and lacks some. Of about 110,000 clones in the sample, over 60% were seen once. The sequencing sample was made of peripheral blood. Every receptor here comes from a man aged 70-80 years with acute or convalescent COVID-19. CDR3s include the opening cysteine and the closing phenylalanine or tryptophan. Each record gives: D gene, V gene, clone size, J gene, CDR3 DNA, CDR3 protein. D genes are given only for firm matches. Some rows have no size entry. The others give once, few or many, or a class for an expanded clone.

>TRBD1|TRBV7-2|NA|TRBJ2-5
TGTGCCAGCAGCTCACCCTCCGGGACAGGGGGAGAGACCCAGTACTTC
CASSSPSGTGGETQYF
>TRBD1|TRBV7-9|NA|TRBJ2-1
TGTGCCAGCAGCTTAGGTGGACAGGGCTACAATGAGCAGTTCTTC
CASSLGGQGYNEQFF
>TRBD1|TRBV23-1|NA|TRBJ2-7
TGCGCCAGCAGTCCCCATTGCGCCGGGACAGGGGCCTACGAGCAGTACTTC
CASSPHCAGTGAYEQYF
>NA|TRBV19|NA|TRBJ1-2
TGTGCCAGTAGTGAACAGGGAATGGGGGGCTACACCTTC
CASSEQGMGGYTF
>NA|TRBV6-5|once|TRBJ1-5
TGTGCCAGCAGCCAGCTAGAATATCAGCCCCAGCATTTT
CASSQLEYQPQHF
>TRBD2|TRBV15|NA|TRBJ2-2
TGTGCCACCAGCAAAGAGGTGGGACTAGCGGCGGGCGGGGAGCTGTTTTTT
CATSKEVGLAAGGELFF
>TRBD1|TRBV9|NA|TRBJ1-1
TGTGCCAGCAGCGACCGACAGGGTTTAAACACTGAAGCTTTCTTT
CASSDRQGLNTEAFF
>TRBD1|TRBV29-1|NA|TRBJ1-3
TGCAGCGTGACAGGGGATTTAAGTGGGTCTGGAAACACCATATATTTT
CSVTGDLSGSGNTIYF
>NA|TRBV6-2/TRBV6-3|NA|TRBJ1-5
TGTGCCAGCAGCCGACAGCGCACTTTTCATCAGCCCCAGCATTTT
CASSRQRTFHQPQHF
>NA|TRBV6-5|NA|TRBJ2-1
TGTGCCAGTACAGGGTTCTATGAGCAGTTCTTC
CASTGFYEQFF
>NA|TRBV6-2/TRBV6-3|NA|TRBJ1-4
TGTGCCAGCAGTTACGACAGTGCAACTAATGAAAAACTGTTTTTT
CASSYDSATNEKLFF
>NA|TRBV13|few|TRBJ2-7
TGTGCCAGCAGCTTAGGCCAGGGTATGTACGAGCAGTACTTC
CASSLGQGMYEQYF
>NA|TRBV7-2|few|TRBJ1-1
TGTGCCAGCAGCTTGGCTCTGAGGACTGAAGCTTTCTTT
CASSLALRTEAFF
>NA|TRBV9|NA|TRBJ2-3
TGTGCCAGCAGCCCATCGACAGGCCTATCCTCCACAGATACGCAGTATTTT
CASSPSTGLSSTDTQYF
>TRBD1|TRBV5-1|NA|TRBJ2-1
TGCGCCAGTAGGCCCGGGGGACAGGGGATAAATGAGCAGTTCTTC
CASRPGGQGINEQFF
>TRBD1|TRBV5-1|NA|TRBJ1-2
TGCGCCAGCAGCAACTCGACAGGGGTTCCTAACTATGGCTACACCTTC
CASSNSTGVPNYGYTF
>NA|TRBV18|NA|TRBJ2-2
TGTGCCAGCTCACCCCGGGTCGAGAACACCGGGGAGCTGTTTTTT
CASSPRVENTGELFF
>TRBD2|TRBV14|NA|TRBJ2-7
TGTGCCAGCGGAAAGAGGGGACTAAACGAGCAGTACTTC
CASGKRGLNEQYF
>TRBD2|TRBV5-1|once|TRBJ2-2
TGCGCCAGCAGCCCTCCTAGCGGGGGGAGCACCGGGGAGCTGTTTTTT
CASSPPSGGSTGELFF
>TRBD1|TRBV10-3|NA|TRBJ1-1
TGTGCCATCAAGAGGACAGGGGCGCTGGACACTGAAGCTTTCTTT
CAIKRTGALDTEAFF
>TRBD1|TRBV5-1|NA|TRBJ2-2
TGCGCCAGCAGCTTTACAGGGGGAAACACCGGGGAGCTGTTTTTT
CASSFTGGNTGELFF
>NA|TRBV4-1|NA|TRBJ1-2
TGCGCCAGCAGCCAAGACACAGGAACGCCCGGCTACACCTTC
CASSQDTGTPGYTF
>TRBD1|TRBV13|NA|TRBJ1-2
TGTGCCAGCAGCTTAGGCCCAACAGGGGGTACTAACTATGGCTACACCTTC
CASSLGPTGGTNYGYTF
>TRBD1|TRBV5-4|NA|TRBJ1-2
TGTGCCAGCAGCTCCGACAGGGGTGGCTACACCTTC
CASSSDRGGYTF